Below are 29 T cell receptor beta chains sequenced from a single sample in a study of regulatory T cells in long-lasting Graves disease. The time point denotes: newly diagnosed GD, antithyroid drugs for less than 3 months. Making the TCR library involved RNA that had been extracted from PBMCs. Combining iRepertoire HTBI primers with Arm-PCR of CDR3 regions, the authors built TCR beta libraries. Via MiXCR, TCRdb re-called the multiplex PCR reads, giving one row per CDR3 protein. In the table there are 300,000 to 400,000 distinct CDR3 sequences, over 15% of which are singletons. The same data also went into a second study, on T cells in Graves' hyperthyroidism and ophthalmopathy.

The sample consisted of peripheral blood mononuclear cells (PBMCs), taken at new diagnosis, from a patient treated with antithyroid drugs. The receptors were sampled from a man in his forties with Graves disease.

This clonotype was seen a handful of times. V gene TRBV15 combines with J gene TRBJ1-5; D call uncertain. Germline CDR1 is LNHNV and CDR2 is YYDKDF (reference sequence). Trimming shortened V by 1 base and J by 0 bases, and 19 bases separated the two germline ends. The CDR3 length is 19 residues. CDR3 in DNA: TGTGCCACCAGCAGAGCGAAAGGGAGGGCCCAATATAGCAATCAGCCCCAGCATTTT. Protein sequence: CATSRAKGRAQYSNQPQHF.

A remark on this clonotype: One end of the junction varies from germline; a read error may be responsible. The gene calls are TRBV20-1 and TRBJ1-1, with a possible D match to TRBD1 (5 bases). CDR3 length: 12 amino acids. Germline V gene data show CDR1 as DFQATT and CDR2 as SNEGSKA (reference sequence). The CDR3 loop is CSESQGVAEVFF. The CDR3 DNA reads as TGCAGTGAATCCCAGGGTGTCGCTGAAGTTTTCTTT.

The table lists this clonotype with a few counts. The rearrangement uses TRBV20-1 and TRBJ2-2, with TRBD2 matching over 7 bases. This CDR3 contains 15 residues. The ends lost 5 bases at V and 6 bases at J; junction bases unmatched: 12. CDR1 is DFQATT, CDR2 SNEGSKA, per germline (reference sequence). The CDR3 DNA reads TGCAGTGCTCAAGCGGGGAGGGGAGGGCCCGGGGAGCTGTTTTTT. Its translation: CSAQAGRGGPGELFF.

This clonotype was picked up many times. This rearrangement joins TRBV2 to TRBJ1-5, with a weak D call TRBD1 (6 bases). The CDR3 has 15 residues. V lost 4 bases and J lost 7, with 17 bases in between. Per germline, CDR1 SNHLY and CDR2 FYNNEI. The CDR3 here is CASSALNRERQPQHF. In nucleotides, the CDR3 is TGTGCCAGCAGTGCTCTAAACAGGGAGCGGCAGCCCCAGCATTTT.

This clonotype was counted a few times. The chain recombines TRBV29-1 with TRBJ1-4; a weak D match, TRBD1 (6 bases). V gave up 7 bases and J gave up 6 bases, with 12 bases separating them. Germline CDR1 and CDR2: SQVTM and ANQGSEA. The CDR3 has 12 amino acids. The CDR3 region is CSGRTEDEKLFF. CDR3 in DNA: TGCAGCGGGCGGACAGAAGATGAAAAACTGTTTTTT. Combining the CDR3 with reference TRBV29-1 and TRBJ1-4 gives the whole variable domain SAVISQKPSRDICQRGTSLTIQCQVDSQVTMMFWYRQQPGQSLTLIATANQGSEATYESGFVIDKFPISRPNLTFSTLTVSNMSPEDSSIYLCSGRTEDEKLFFGSGTQLSVL.

This clonotype was recorded many times. The chain recombines TRBV24-1 with TRBJ2-1; 7 nucleotides line up with TRBD1. The CDR3 spans 13 residues. Trimming took 2 bases from V and 8 from J; bases not matched to a gene: 2. Germline assignment: CDR1 KGHDR and CDR2 SFDVKD. The DNA for the CDR3 is TGTGCCACCAGTGATTGGACAGGCGATGAGCAGTTCTTC. This encodes CATSDWTGDEQFF.

The chain joins TRBV28 to TRBJ1-2, with D possibly matching TRBD1 (5 bases). V was trimmed by 4 bases and J by 4 bases, leaving 13 bases between them. The CDR3 is 14 amino acids. Germline V gives CDR1 MDHEN, CDR2 SYDVKM. This CDR3 reads CASSYPTDFYGYTF. For the CDR3, the DNA is TGTGCCAGCAGTTACCCGACAGACTTCTATGGCTACACCTTC.

With regard to this clonotype: A read error is possible here, since a much larger clone lies one base away. The gene calls are TRBV11-1 and TRBJ2-7; D is uncertain. CDR3 length: 11 residues. The germline gives CDR1 SGHAT, CDR2 FQDESV (reference sequence). The CDR3 here is CASSLADEQCF. The DNA for the CDR3 is TGTGCCAGCAGCTTAGCAGACGAGCAGTGCTTC.

This clonotype came up a few times. As DNA, the CDR3 is TGTGCCAGCAGTTACAGCGGGGCACAAGAGACCCAGTACTTC. Residues: CASSYSGAQETQYF. The chain links TRBV6-2 or TRBV6-3 to TRBJ2-5; 7 bases are a match to TRBD2. The V gene's germline CDR1 is MNHEY and CDR2 SVGEGT. Germline trimming cut 2 bases from V and 2 bases from J; bases unmatched to any gene: 2. The CDR3 contains 14 residues.

The chain carries TRBV2 and TRBJ2-3, with 7 nucleotides matching TRBD2. The CDR3 runs to 15 residues. Looked up from germline, CDR1 is SNHLY and CDR2 is FYNNEI. The V gene end was trimmed by 5 bases and the J gene end by 8 bases; junction bases not matched to a gene: 13. The CDR3: CASSLEAGVGLTQYF. The CDR3 DNA is TGTGCCAGCAGTCTGGAGGCGGGAGTCGGGCTTACGCAGTATTTT.

This clonotype was picked up many times. The rearrangement links TRBV5-1 to TRBJ2-1; 9 bases are a match to TRBD2. The CDR3 extends over 16 amino acids. Germline CDR1 is SGHRS and CDR2 is YFSETQ. The junction had 5 bases not matched to a gene; V was cut back by 0 bases and J by 4 bases. The CDR3 loop reads CASSLASGGPYNEQFF. DNA for the CDR3: TGCGCCAGCAGCTTGGCGAGCGGGGGGCCTTACAATGAGCAGTTCTTC.

This clonotype was counted between two and nine times. The chain carries TRBV28 and TRBJ2-1; TRBD2 matches 8 bases. This CDR3 has 14 amino acids. In germline, CDR1 is MDHEN, CDR2 SYDVKM. J lost 5 bases, V lost 3 bases, and 3 bases had no gene match. CDR3 residues: CASSFTSGHNEQFF. CDR3 sequence (DNA): TGTGCCAGCAGTTTTACTAGCGGCCACAATGAGCAGTTCTTC. The full variable domain, in which reference TRBV28 and TRBJ2-1 provide the parts outside the CDR3, is DVKVTQSSRYLVKRTGEKVFLECVQDMDHENMFWYRQDPGLGLRLIYFSYDVKMKEKGDIPEGYSVSREKKERFSLILESASTNQTSMYLCASSFTSGHNEQFFGPGTRLTVL.

Many counts were recorded for this clonotype. The chain uses TRBV9 and TRBJ2-1; 7 bases map to TRBD1. CDR1 and CDR2 (germline): SGDLS, YYNGEE. The CDR3 runs to 16 residues. V lost 0 bases, J lost 8 bases, and 11 bases stayed unmatched. The CDR3 loop is CASSVVAGGYSHEQFF. CDR3 coding DNA: TGTGCCAGCAGCGTAGTGGCAGGGGGATATTCCCATGAGCAGTTCTTC.

This clonotype was detected many times. The V and J genes are TRBV11-2 and TRBJ2-2; tentative D call: TRBD1 (8 bases). Germline V gives CDR1 SGHAT, CDR2 FQNNGV. The CDR3 runs to 17 residues. Trimming took off 1 base at V and 1 base at J, with 13 bases between the two ends. The chain's CDR3 is CASSLVGGTGNTGELFF. The CDR3 coding sequence is TGTGCCAGCAGCTTAGTGGGAGGGACAGGGAACACCGGGGAGCTGTTTTTT. The full variable domain, its missing parts supplied by reference TRBV11-2 and TRBJ2-2, is EAGVAQSPRYKIIEKRQSVAFWCNPISGHATLYWYQQILGQGPKLLIQFQNNGVVDDSQLPKDRFSAERLKGVDSTLKIQPAKLEDSAVYLCASSLVGGTGNTGELFFGEGSRLTVL.

This clonotype was picked up many times. This chain connects TRBV9 to TRBJ2-2; 9 nucleotides match TRBD1. CDR3 length: 17 residues. Germline V CDR1 and CDR2: SGDLS, YYNGEE. V lost 3 bases, J lost 4 bases, and 10 bases stayed unmatched. In nucleotides, the CDR3 is TGTGCCAGCAGCGCCACCCGGGACAGGGATGGCACCGGGGAGCTGTTTTTT. It is translated as CASSATRDRDGTGELFF.

The CDR3 sequence is CASSSQRTDRYTGELFF. In DNA form, the CDR3 reads TGCGCCAGCAGTTCTCAGAGAACCGACAGATACACCGGGGAGCTGTTTTTT. This sequence joins TRBV10-1 and TRBJ2-2; D possibly corresponds to TRBD1 (5 bases). CDR3 length equals 17 residues. The V and J ends lost 5 bases and 3 bases respectively, with 19 bases between them. The germline V gene encodes CDR1 WNHNN and CDR2 SYGVQD (reference sequence).

In the case of this clonotype: Being one base from a much bigger clone, this may be a read error. CDR3 protein: CPSSPRRPAEQFF. DNA for the CDR3: TGTCCCAGCAGTCCCCGCCGTCCCGCAGAGCAGTTCTTC. The chain uses TRBV12-3 or TRBV12-4 and TRBJ2-1; D is uncertain. The CDR3 contains 13 residues.

This clonotype has a handful of counts. The rearrangement links TRBV19 to TRBJ2-6, with TRBD1 as a possible D gene (6 bases). The CDR3 runs 18 residues. Germline lookup yields CDR1 LNHDA and CDR2 SQIVND (reference sequence). V was shortened by 3 bases and J by 0 bases, with 15 bases between the two germline ends. CDR3 DNA: TGTGCCAGTAGTATCTCACAGGGAAAGGCCTCTGGGGCCAACGTCCTGACTTTC. Translated, it gives CASSISQGKASGANVLTF. Filled out from reference TRBV19 and TRBJ2-6, the complete variable domain reads DGGITQSPKYLFRKEGQNVTLSCEQNLNHDAMYWYRQDPGQGLRLIYYSQIVNDFQKGDIAEGYSVSREKKESFPLTVTSAQKNPTAFYLCASSISQGKASGANVLTFGAGSRLTVL.

A few counts support this clonotype. The V and J genes are TRBV20-1 and TRBJ1-4; 7 nucleotides agree with TRBD1. J gave up 3 bases and V 1 base, and 5 bases lay outside the gene matches. CDR1 DFQATT and CDR2 SNEGSKA come from the germline V gene (reference sequence). The CDR3 extends over 15 amino acids. Written as DNA, the CDR3 is TGCAGTGCTAGAGCTAGGACAGGCGCTAATGAAAAACTGTTTTTT. As protein: CSARARTGANEKLFF.

There are many counts of this clonotype. V and J are TRBV6-1 and TRBJ1-5; 8 nucleotides align to TRBD1. V gave up 5 bases and J gave up 3 bases; unmatched junction bases: 9. The germline gives CDR1 MNHNS, CDR2 SASEGT. The CDR3 is made up of 16 amino acids. CDR3 region: CASSQGGQEYNQPQHF. For the CDR3, the DNA is TGTGCCAGCAGTCAAGGGGGACAGGAGTACAATCAGCCCCAGCATTTT.

With respect to this clonotype: A much larger clone differs from this one at a single base, so this may be a read error. This rearrangement joins TRBV20-1 to TRBJ2-5; the match to TRBD2 covers 8 bases. With 4 bases clipped from V and 7 bases from J, the junction kept 8 bases outside the gene matches. Germline V gene sequence: CDR1 DFQATT, CDR2 SNEGSKA (reference sequence). This CDR3 has 13 residues. The DNA for the CDR3 is TGCAGTGCTACGGGGGGGCGGGTAGGGACCCAGTACTTC. As protein: CSATGGRVGTQYF.

This clonotype has ten or more counts. This sequence joins TRBV7-9 and TRBJ2-1; TRBD1 aligns across 10 bases. The junction had 2 bases not matched to a gene; V was cut back by 1 base and J by 2 bases. The V gene's germline CDR1 is SEHNR and CDR2 FQNEAQ (reference sequence). This CDR3 is built from 16 residues. CDR3 in amino acids: CASSLVTGGPYNEQFF. The DNA for the CDR3 is TGTGCCAGCAGCTTAGTGACAGGGGGCCCCTACAATGAGCAGTTCTTC.

The CDR3 protein is CSAGTGGRGQPQHF. DNA for the CDR3: TGCAGCGCCGGGACAGGGGGCCGGGGACAGCCCCAGCATTTT. This chain uses TRBV29-1 with TRBJ1-5; TRBD1 matches 12 bases. CDR1 SQVTM and CDR2 ANQGSEA come from the germline V gene. This CDR3 region has 14 residues. The ends lost 7 bases at V and 7 bases at J; junction bases unmatched: 8. The entire variable domain, with the rest obtained from reference TRBV29-1 and TRBJ1-5, is as follows: SAVISQKPSRDICQRGTSLTIQCQVDSQVTMMFWYRQQPGQSLTLIATANQGSEATYESGFVIDKFPISRPNLTFSTLTVSNMSPEDSSIYLCSAGTGGRGQPQHFGDGTRLSIL.

This clonotype was detected ten times or more. A junction boundary mismatches the germline segment, possibly from a read error. V gene TRBV5-1 combines with J gene TRBJ2-5; 7 bases map to TRBD1. CDR1 is SGHRS and CDR2 is YFSETQ in the germline V gene. The CDR3 extends over 13 amino acids. The CDR3 region is CASSLGQEETQYF. The CDR3 DNA reads as TGTGCCAGCAGCTTAGGACAGGAAGAGACCCAGTACTTC.

This chain links TRBV5-4 with TRBJ1-3, with TRBD1 identical over 8 bases. The trim removed 4 bases at V and 2 bases at J, leaving 2 bases unmatched. This CDR3 is built from 14 residues. CDR1 SGHNT and CDR2 YYREEE come from the germline V gene (reference sequence). This CDR3 reads CASSPRGPGNTIYF. CDR3 coding DNA: TGTGCCAGCAGCCCCAGGGGGCCTGGAAACACCATATATTTT.

This clonotype came up many times. This chain links TRBV7-2 with TRBJ2-3; TRBD1 matches 7 bases. After removal of 5 bases from V and 3 bases from J, the junction contained 8 bases not matched to a gene. The CDR3 sequence is 15 residues long. Germline assignment: CDR1 SGHTA and CDR2 FQGNSA. Here the CDR3 DNA reads TGTGCCAGCAGCCTCGTCCGCAGGGGGACAGATACGCAGTATTTT. Amino acids: CASSLVRRGTDTQYF.

The chain recombines TRBV20-1 with TRBJ2-2; 7 bases fit TRBD2. V lost 2 bases, J lost 7 bases, and 10 bases stayed unmatched. Germline values: CDR1 DFQATT, CDR2 SNEGSKA (reference sequence). The CDR3 runs 15 residues. CDR3 DNA: TGCAGTGCTAGACCAGCGGGGAGGGTAGACGGGGAGCTGTTTTTT. Amino acids: CSARPAGRVDGELFF.

This clonotype has a count of ten or more. The chain joins TRBV20-1 to TRBJ2-1; D not certain. Germline V CDR1 and CDR2: DFQATT, SNEGSKA (reference sequence). The CDR3 loop spans 14 amino acids. V shed 3 bases and J shed 2 bases, with 11 bases lying between them. The CDR3 spells CSASVGPTYNEQFF. The CDR3 DNA reads TGCAGTGCTAGTGTTGGCCCGACCTACAATGAGCAGTTCTTC.

In its sample, this clonotype was seen a few times. The gene calls are TRBV11-3 and TRBJ2-7; D call uncertain. The CDR3 sequence is 15 residues long. The ends were cut back, 0 bases at V and 3 bases at J, with 12 bases in the middle. Germline lookup yields CDR1 SGHNT and CDR2 YENEEA. The CDR3 DNA is TGTGCCAGCAGCTTAGAGGCAGGCGATCACTACGAGCAGTACTTC. Protein sequence: CASSLEAGDHYEQYF.